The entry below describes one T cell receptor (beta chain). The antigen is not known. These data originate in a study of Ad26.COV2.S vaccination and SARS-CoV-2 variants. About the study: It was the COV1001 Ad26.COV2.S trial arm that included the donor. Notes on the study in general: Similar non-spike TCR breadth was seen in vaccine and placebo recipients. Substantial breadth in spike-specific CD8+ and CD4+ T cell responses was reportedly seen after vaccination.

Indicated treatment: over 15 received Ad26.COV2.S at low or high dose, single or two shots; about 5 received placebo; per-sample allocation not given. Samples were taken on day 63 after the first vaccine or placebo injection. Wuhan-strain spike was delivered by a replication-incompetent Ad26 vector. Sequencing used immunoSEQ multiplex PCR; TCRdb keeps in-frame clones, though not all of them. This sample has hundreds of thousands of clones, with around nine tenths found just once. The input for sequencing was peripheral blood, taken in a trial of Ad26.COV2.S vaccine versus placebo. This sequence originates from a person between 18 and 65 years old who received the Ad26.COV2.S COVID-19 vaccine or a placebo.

CDR3 nucleotide sequence: TGTGCCAGCAGCTTATCCGGGGAGCTGTTTTTT. The encoded protein is CASSLSGELFF. V usage is TRBV7-9 and J usage is TRBJ2-2, with D hard to call. The CDR3 totals 11 residues. The germline gives CDR1 SEHNR, CDR2 FQNEAQ (reference sequence). With 2 bases removed from V and 6 bases from J, the gap between germline ends came to 1 base.